This TCR beta chain was obtained from a study of T cell changes during pregnancy in multiple sclerosis. The CDR3 is made up of 18 amino acids. Looked up from germline, CDR1 is SGHRS and CDR2 is YFSETQ. The V segment lost 2 bases and the J segment 0 bases; nucleotides outside the gene matches: 6. This table comes from immunoSEQ multiplex PCR, and its TCRdb copy is limited to in-frame clones, with some not included. The repertoire holds about 100,000 clones, with around 92% as singletons. In this sample, this clone turned up once. This TCR derives from a female donor with multiple sclerosis, enrolled in a pregnancy study. The V and J genes are TRBV5-1 and TRBJ2-6; 9 bases align to TRBD1. The source was peripheral blood, collected after pregnancy. CDR3 in amino acids: CASSFGTGKHSGANVLTF. For the CDR3, the DNA is TGCGCCAGCAGCTTTGGGACAGGGAAGCACTCTGGGGCCAACGTCCTGACTTTC.